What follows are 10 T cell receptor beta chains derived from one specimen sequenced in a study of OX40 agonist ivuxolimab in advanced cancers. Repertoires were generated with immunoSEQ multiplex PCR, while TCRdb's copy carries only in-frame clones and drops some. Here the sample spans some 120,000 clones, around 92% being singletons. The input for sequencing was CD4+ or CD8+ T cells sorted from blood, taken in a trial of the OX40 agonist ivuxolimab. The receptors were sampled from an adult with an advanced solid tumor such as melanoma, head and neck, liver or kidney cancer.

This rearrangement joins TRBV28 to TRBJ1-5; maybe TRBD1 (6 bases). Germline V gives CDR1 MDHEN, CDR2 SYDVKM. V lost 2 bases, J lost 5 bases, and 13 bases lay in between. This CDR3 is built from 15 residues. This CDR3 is CASSLPLQGYQPQHF. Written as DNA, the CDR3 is TGTGCCAGCAGTTTACCCCTACAGGGTTATCAGCCCCAGCATTTT.

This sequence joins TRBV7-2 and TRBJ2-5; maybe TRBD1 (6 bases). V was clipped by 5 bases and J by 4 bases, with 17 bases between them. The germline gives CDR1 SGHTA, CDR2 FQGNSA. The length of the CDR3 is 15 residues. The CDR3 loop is CASSRNGRGLETQYF. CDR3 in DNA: TGTGCCAGCAGCAGAAACGGCAGGGGCCTAGAGACCCAGTACTTC.

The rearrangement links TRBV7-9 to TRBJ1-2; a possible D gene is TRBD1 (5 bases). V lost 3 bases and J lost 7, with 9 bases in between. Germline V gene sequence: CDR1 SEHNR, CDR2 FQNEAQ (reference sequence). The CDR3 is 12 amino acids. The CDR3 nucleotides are TGTGCCAGCAGCTTCGAGGGGATTGGCTACACCTTC. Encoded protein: CASSFEGIGYTF.

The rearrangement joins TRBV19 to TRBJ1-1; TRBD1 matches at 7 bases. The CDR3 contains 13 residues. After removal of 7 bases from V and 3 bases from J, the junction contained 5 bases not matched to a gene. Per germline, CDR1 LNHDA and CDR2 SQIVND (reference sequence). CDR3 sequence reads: CASKDRVDTEAFF. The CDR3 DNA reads TGTGCCAGTAAAGACAGGGTGGACACTGAAGCTTTCTTT.

For the CDR3, the DNA is TGTGCCAGCGGAAGGGGACTGATTGAAGCTTTCTTT. This translates into CASGRGLIEAFF. This chain links TRBV7-9 with TRBJ1-1; TRBD1 is a possible D gene (5 bases). The CDR3 length is 12 residues. Per the germline V gene, CDR1 is SEHNR and CDR2 is FQNEAQ (reference sequence). Trimming took 8 bases from V and 7 from J, leaving 14 bases between them. Full variable domain (outside the CDR3, taken from reference TRBV7-9 and TRBJ1-1): DTGVSQNPRHKITKRGQNVTFRCDPISEHNRLYWYRQTLGQGPEFLTYFQNEAQLEKSRLLSDRFSAERPKGSFSTLEIQRTEQGDSAMYLCASGRGLIEAFFGQGTRLTVV.

This CDR3 is CASSESAGGPQEQYF. The CDR3 DNA reads as TGTGCCAGCAGCGAATCAGCGGGAGGGCCGCAAGAGCAGTACTTC. The chain carries TRBV7-9 and TRBJ2-7; 10 bases fit TRBD2. Per germline, CDR1 SEHNR and CDR2 FQNEAQ (reference sequence). The CDR3 extends over 15 amino acids. The V segment lost 5 bases and the J segment 7 bases; nucleotides outside the gene matches: 11.

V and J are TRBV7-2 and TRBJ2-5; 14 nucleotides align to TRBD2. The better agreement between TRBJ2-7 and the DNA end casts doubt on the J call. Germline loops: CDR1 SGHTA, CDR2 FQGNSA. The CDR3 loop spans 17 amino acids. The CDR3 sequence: CASSKGTSGRSSYEQYF. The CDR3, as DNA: TGTGCCAGCAGCAAAGGGACTAGCGGGAGAAGCTCCTACGAGCAGTACTTC.

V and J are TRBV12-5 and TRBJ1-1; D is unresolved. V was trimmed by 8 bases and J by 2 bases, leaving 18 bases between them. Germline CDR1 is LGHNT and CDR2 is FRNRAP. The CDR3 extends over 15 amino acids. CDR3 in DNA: TGTGCTAGTTCCCTCCGTGGAGGAACCAACACTGAAGCTTTCTTT. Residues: CASSLRGGTNTEAFF. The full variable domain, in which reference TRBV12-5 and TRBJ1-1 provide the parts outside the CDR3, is DARVTQTPRHKVTEMGQEVTMRCQPILGHNTVFWYRQTMMQGLELLAYFRNRAPLDDSGMPKDRFSAEMPDATLATLKIQPSEPRDSAVYFCASSLRGGTNTEAFFGQGTRLTVV.

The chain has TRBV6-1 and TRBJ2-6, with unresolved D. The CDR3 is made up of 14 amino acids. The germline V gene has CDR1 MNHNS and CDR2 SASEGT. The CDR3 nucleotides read TGTGCGAGTCTGCCTGTCTCTGGGGCCAACGTCCTGACTTTC. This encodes CASLPVSGANVLTF.

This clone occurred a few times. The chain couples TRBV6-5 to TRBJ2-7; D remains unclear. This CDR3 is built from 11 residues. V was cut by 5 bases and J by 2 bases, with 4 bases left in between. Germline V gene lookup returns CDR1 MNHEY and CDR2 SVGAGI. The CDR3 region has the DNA TGTGCCAGCAGTGGAGCCTACGAGCAGTACTTC. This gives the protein CASSGAYEQYF.